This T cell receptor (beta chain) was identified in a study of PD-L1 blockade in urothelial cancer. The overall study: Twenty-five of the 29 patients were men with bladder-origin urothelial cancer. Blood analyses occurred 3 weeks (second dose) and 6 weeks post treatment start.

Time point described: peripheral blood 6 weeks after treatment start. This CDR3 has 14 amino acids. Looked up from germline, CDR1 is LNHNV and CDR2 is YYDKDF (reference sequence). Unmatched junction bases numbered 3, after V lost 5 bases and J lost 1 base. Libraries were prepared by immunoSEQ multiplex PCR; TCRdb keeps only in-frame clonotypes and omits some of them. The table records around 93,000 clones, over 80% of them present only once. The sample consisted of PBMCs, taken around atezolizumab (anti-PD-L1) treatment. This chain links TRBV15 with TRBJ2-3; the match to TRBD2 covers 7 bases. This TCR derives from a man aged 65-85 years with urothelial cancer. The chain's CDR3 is CATSFLAGTDTQYF. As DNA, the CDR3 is TGTGCCACCAGCTTCCTAGCGGGCACAGATACGCAGTATTTT.